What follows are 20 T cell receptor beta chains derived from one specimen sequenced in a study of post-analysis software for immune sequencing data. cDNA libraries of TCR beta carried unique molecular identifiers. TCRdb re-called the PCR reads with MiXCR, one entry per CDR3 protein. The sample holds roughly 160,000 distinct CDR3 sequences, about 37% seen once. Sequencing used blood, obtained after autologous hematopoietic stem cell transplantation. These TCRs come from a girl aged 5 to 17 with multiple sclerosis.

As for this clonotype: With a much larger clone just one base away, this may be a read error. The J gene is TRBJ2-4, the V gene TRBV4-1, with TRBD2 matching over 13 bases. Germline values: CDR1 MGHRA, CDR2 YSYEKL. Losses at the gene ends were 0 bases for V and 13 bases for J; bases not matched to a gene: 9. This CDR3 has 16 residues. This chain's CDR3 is CASSQELAGGKNEQYF. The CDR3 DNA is TGCGCCAGCAGCCAAGAACTAGCGGGAGGGAAGAATGAGCAGTACTTC.

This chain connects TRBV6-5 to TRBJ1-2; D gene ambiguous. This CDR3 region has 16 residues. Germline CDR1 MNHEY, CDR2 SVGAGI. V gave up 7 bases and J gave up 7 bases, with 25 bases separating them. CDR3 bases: TGTGCCAGCACTTTCCTGGGGAGCCGGGATAAACGTGGCTACACCTTC. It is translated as CASTFLGSRDKRGYTF.

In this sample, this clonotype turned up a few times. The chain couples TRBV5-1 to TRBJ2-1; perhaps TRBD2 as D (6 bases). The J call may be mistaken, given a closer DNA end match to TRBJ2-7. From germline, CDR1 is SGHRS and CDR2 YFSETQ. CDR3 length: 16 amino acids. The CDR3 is CASSSGLESSYNEQYF. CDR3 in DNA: TGCGCCAGCAGTTCGGGACTCGAGAGCTCCTACAATGAGCAGTACTTC.

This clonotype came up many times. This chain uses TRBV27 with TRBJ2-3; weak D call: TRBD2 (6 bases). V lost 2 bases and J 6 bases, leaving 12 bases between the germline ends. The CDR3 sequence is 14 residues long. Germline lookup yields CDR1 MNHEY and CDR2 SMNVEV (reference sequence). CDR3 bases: TGTGCCAGCAGTTTAAGGCGGGATGGGGATACGCAGTATTTT. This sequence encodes CASSLRRDGDTQYF.

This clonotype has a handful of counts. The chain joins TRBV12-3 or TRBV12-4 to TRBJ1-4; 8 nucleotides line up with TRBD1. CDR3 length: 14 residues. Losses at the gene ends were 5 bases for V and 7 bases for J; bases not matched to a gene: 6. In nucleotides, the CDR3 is TGTGCCAGCAGTCCCAGGGGGCGTAGTGAAAAACTGTTTTTT. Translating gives CASSPRGRSEKLFF.

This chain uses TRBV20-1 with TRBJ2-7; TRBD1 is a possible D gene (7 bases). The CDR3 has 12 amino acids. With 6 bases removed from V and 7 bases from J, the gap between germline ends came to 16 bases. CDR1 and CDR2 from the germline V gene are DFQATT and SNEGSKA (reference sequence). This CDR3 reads CSASRGVGEQYF. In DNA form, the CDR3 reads TGCAGTGCGTCCAGGGGGGTCGGAGAGCAGTACTTC.

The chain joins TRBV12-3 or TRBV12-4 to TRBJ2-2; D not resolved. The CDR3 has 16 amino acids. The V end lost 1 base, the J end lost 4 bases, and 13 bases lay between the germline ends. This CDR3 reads CASSLVLGRSTGELFF. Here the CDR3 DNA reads TGTGCCAGCAGTTTAGTATTAGGCCGGAGCACCGGGGAGCTGTTTTTT.

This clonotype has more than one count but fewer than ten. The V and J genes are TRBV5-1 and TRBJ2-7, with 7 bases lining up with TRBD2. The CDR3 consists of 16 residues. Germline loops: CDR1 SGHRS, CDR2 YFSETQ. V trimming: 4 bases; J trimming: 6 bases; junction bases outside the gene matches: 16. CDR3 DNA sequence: TGCGCCAGCAGCAGGCATACTAGCGCCCTGGGGCGCGAGCAGTACTTC. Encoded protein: CASSRHTSALGREQYF. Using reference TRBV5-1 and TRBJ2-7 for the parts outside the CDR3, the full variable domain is KAGVTQTPRYLIKTRGQQVTLSCSPISGHRSVSWYQQTPGQGLQFLFEYFSETQRNKGNFPGRFSGRQFSNSRSEMNVSTLELGDSALYLCASSRHTSALGREQYFGPGTRLTVT.

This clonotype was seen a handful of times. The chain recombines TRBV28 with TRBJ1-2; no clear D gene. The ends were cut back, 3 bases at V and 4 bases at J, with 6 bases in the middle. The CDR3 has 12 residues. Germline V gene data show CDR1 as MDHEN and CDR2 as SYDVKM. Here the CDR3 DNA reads TGTGCCAGCAGTTTTTCGTCCTATGGCTACACCTTC. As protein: CASSFSSYGYTF.

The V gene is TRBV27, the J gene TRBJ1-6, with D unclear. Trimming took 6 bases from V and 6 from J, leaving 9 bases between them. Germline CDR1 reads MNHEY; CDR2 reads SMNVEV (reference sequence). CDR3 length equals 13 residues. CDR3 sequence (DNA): TGTGCCAGCAGCTGGTCCGGTAATTCACCCCTCCACTTT. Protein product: CASSWSGNSPLHF.

CDR3 sequence (DNA): TGTGCCAGCACCCGAGCTTCTGTAGCGGGCACAGATACGCAGTATTTT. It is translated as CASTRASVAGTDTQYF. V gene TRBV6-6 combines with J gene TRBJ2-3; D is perhaps TRBD2 (6 bases). V was cut by 7 bases and J by 1 base, with 18 bases left in between. CDR1 MNHNY and CDR2 SVGAGI come from the germline V gene (reference sequence). This CDR3 region has 16 residues.

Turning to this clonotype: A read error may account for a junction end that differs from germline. In DNA, the CDR3 is TGTACCAGCAGCGCCCTGGGACTAGCGGGAATTAGTAATGAGCAGTTCTTC. It specifies CTSSALGLAGISNEQFF. This chain connects TRBV9 to TRBJ2-1; 13 nucleotides align to TRBD2. The CDR3 has 17 residues. Germline values: CDR1 SGDLS, CDR2 YYNGEE.

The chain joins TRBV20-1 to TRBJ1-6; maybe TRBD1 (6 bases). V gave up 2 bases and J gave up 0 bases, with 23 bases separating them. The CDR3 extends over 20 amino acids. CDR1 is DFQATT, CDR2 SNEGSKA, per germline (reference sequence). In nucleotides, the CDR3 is TGCAGTGCTAGACCGACCCCTCCCAGGGGCCCGAGCTCCTATAATTCACCCCTCCACTTT. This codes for CSARPTPPRGPSSYNSPLHF.

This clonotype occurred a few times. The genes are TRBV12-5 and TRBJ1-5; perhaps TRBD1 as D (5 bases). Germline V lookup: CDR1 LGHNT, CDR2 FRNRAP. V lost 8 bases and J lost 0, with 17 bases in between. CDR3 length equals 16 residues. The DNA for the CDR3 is TGTGCTAGTCCCCGGGGGATTGGTGATAGCAATCAGCCCCAGCATTTT. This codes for CASPRGIGDSNQPQHF.

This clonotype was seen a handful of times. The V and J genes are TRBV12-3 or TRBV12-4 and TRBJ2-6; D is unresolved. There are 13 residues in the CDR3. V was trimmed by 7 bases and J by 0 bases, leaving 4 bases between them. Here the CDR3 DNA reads TGTGCCAGCACCCCCTCTGGGGCCAACGTCCTGACTTTC. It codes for CASTPSGANVLTF.

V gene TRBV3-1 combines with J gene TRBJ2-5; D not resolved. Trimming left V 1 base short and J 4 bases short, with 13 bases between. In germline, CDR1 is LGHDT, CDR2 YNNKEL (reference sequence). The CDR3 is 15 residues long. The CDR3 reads CASSQVLETPETQYF. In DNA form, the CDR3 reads TGTGCCAGCAGCCAAGTCCTTGAGACTCCAGAGACCCAGTACTTC.

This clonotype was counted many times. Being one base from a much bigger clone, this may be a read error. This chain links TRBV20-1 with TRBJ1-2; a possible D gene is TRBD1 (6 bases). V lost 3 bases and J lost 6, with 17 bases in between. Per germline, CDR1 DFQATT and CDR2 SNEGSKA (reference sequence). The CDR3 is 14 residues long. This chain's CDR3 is CSARGNRVGDGYTF. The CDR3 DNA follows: TGCAGTGCTAGGGGAAACAGGGTTGGCGATGGCTACACCTTC.

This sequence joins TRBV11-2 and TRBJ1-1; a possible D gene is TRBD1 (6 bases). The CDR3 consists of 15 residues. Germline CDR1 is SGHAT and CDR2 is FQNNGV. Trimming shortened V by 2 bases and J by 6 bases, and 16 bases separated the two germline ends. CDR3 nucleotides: TGTGCCAGCAGCTTAAGCGTAACAGGGTCCTCTGAAGCTTTCTTT. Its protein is CASSLSVTGSSEAFF.

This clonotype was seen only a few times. In DNA form, the CDR3 reads TGCAGCGTTGGACAGCGCTTGGGGAATGAGCAGTTCTTC. Translation gives CSVGQRLGNEQFF. The chain employs TRBV29-1 and TRBJ2-1; TRBD1 is a possible D gene (5 bases). The germline V and J ends were trimmed by 4 bases and 7 bases, with 14 bases remaining between them. Germline V gene lookup returns CDR1 SQVTM and CDR2 ANQGSEA. The CDR3 extends over 13 amino acids.

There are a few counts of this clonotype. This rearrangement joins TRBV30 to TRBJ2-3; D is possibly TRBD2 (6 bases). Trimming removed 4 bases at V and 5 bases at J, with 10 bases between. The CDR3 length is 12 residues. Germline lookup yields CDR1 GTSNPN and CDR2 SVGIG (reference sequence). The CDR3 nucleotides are TGTGCCTGGATCGTGGGGGGAGATACGCAGTATTTT. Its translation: CAWIVGGDTQYF.